This T cell receptor (beta chain) was observed in a study of blood T cell repertoires in COVID-19. Trimming took off 1 base at V and 4 bases at J, with 10 bases between the two ends. Germline V gene sequence: CDR1 SGHAT, CDR2 FQNNGV. This CDR3 comprises 15 residues. Sequencing used immunoSEQ multiplex PCR; TCRdb keeps in-frame clones, though not all of them. The table lists roughly 100,000 clones, more than 80% of them singletons, with about 4% in the top ten. Sequenced material: peripheral blood. The chain carries TRBV11-2 and TRBJ1-4; possibly TRBD1 for D (6 bases). This clonotype was obtained from a woman between 55 and 75 years old with acute or convalescent COVID-19. CDR3 coding DNA: TGTGCCAGCAGCTTAGGGGGGGGCCGTAATGAAAAACTGTTTTTT. Translation gives CASSLGGGRNEKLFF.